This TCR beta chain derives from a study of T cell repertoires in cytomegalovirus infection. Concerning this clonotype: Its antigen is still unknown.

Trimming took off 11 bases at V and 3 bases at J, with 10 bases between the two ends. In germline, CDR1 is SGHTA, CDR2 FQGNSA. The CDR3 spans 11 residues. A single record per CDR3 protein comes from TCRdb applying MiXCR to the reads. The sample carries roughly 990,000 distinct CDR3 sequences, roughly 31% recorded once. V gene TRBV7-2 combines with J gene TRBJ1-2; maybe TRBD1 (5 bases). The clonotype originates from a human donor in good health (CMV status not recorded). Some clones in this sample may be carry-over from other donors' samples. This specimen consisted of cultured CD8+ T cells from PBMCs, obtained from culture after CMV antigen stimulation. CDR3 bases: TGTGCCCTCGGGGGGGACTATGGCTACACCTTC. Its protein is CALGGDYGYTF.